These 28 T cell receptor beta chains originate from one sample sequenced in a study of blood T cell repertoires in COVID-19. Using immunoSEQ multiplex PCR, the repertoire was profiled, and TCRdb retains in-frame clones only, with some absent. The sample gives under 350,000 clones, roughly 91% of which show up once; approximately 4.2% is in the top ten. The sequencing input was peripheral blood. The source is a man in his forties with acute or convalescent COVID-19.

The rearrangement joins TRBV19 to TRBJ2-6; a possible D gene is TRBD1 (6 bases). Trimming took 5 bases from V and 3 from J, leaving 17 bases between them. Germline CDR1 and CDR2: LNHDA and SQIVND (reference sequence). This CDR3 region has 17 residues. CDR3 protein: CASSPQSGVSGANVLTF. CDR3 nucleotides: TGTGCCAGTAGTCCCCAATCAGGGGTTAGTGGGGCCAACGTCCTGACTTTC.

The V call is TRBV6-7, the J call TRBJ2-7; 9 nucleotides align to TRBD1. TRBV6-7 is marked as an open reading frame, function uncertain. This CDR3 has 14 amino acids. The junction had 5 bases not matched to a gene; V was cut back by 5 bases and J by 3 bases. The CDR3 DNA sequence: TGTGCCAGCAGTCCACAGGGGGCAAGCTACGAGCAGTACTTC. Translated, it gives CASSPQGASYEQYF.

The rearrangement uses TRBV2 and TRBJ2-1; D is unclear. Germline CDR1 is SNHLY and CDR2 is FYNNEI. The CDR3 is 13 amino acids. The V end was cut by 2 bases, the J end by 4 bases, with 6 bases between. For the CDR3, the DNA is TGTGCCAGCAGTGAAATTTCATACAATGAGCAGTTCTTC. Translation gives CASSEISYNEQFF. The full variable domain, with the rest looked up from reference TRBV2 and TRBJ2-1, is EPEVTQTPSHQVTQMGQEVILRCVPISNHLYFYWYRQILGQKVEFLVSFYNNEISEKSEIFDDQFSVERPDGSNFTLKIRSTKLEDSAMYFCASSEISYNEQFFGPGTRLTVL.

The V and J genes are TRBV12-3 or TRBV12-4 and TRBJ1-2; 7 bases align to TRBD1. J lost 8 bases, V lost 2 bases, and 5 bases had no gene match. The CDR3 extends over 13 amino acids. The CDR3 region has the DNA TGTGCCAGCAGTTTAAAGGGGGCAGTCGGCTACACCTTC. Its protein product is CASSLKGAVGYTF.

The chain employs TRBV30 and TRBJ1-4; a weak D match, TRBD1 (5 bases). Looked up from germline, CDR1 is GTSNPN and CDR2 is SVGIG (reference sequence). Trimming removed 0 bases at V and 10 bases at J, with 15 bases between. This CDR3 comprises 14 residues. For the CDR3, the DNA is TGTGCCTGGAGTGTTTTAGGGTTTAGGGGAAAACTGTTTTTT. Protein sequence: CAWSVLGFRGKLFF.

The chain joins TRBV2 to TRBJ1-1; D gene uncertain. The V gene lost 2 bases and the J gene lost 6 bases, with 22 bases spanning the gap. The CDR3 extends over 17 amino acids. Germline assignment: CDR1 SNHLY and CDR2 FYNNEI. This CDR3 reads CASSEQVLTGGFSEAFF. The CDR3 nucleotides are TGTGCCAGCAGTGAACAAGTTTTGACGGGAGGTTTTTCTGAAGCTTTCTTT.

The V call is TRBV5-1, the J call TRBJ2-2; TRBD2 aligns across 7 bases. This CDR3 spans 16 amino acids. The ends lost 0 bases at V and 4 bases at J; junction bases unmatched: 6. Germline CDR1 reads SGHRS; CDR2 reads YFSETQ. The CDR3 sequence: CASSLETSAGTGELFF. The CDR3, as DNA: TGCGCCAGCAGCTTGGAAACTAGCGCAGGCACCGGGGAGCTGTTTTTT.

The V gene is TRBV5-1, the J gene TRBJ1-2, with TRBD1 identical over 7 bases. The CDR3 consists of 13 residues. Germline V CDR1 and CDR2: SGHRS, YFSETQ. After removal of 4 bases from V and 7 bases from J, the junction contained 7 bases not matched to a gene. CDR3 residues: CASSRTGEAGYTF. CDR3 nucleotides: TGCGCCAGCAGCCGAACAGGGGAGGCTGGCTACACCTTC.

In its sample, this clone was seen a few times. Other nucleotide sequences from this sample produce the same CDR3. This chain joins TRBV24-1 and TRBJ2-2; 8 bases agree with TRBD1. V dropped 4 bases and J dropped 1; count of bases not matched to a gene: 4. This CDR3 contains 16 residues. CDR1 and CDR2 (germline): KGHDR, SFDVKD. DNA of the CDR3: TGTGCCACCAGTGACCCCGGGACAGGGAACACCGGGGAGCTGTTTTTT. Translated: CATSDPGTGNTGELFF.

This rearrangement joins TRBV5-6 to TRBJ2-7; perhaps TRBD2 as D (5 bases). The V gene lost 4 bases and the J gene lost 1 base, with 9 bases spanning the gap. The CDR3 totals 13 residues. Germline assignment: CDR1 SGHDT and CDR2 YYEEEE. For the CDR3, the DNA is TGTGCCAGCAGCCGCACGGGGTCCTACGAGCAGTACTTC. This sequence encodes CASSRTGSYEQYF.

The chain combines TRBV11-1 with TRBJ1-1, with 10 bases identical to TRBD1. With 5 bases clipped from V and 4 bases from J, the junction kept 4 bases outside the gene matches. This CDR3 spans 14 amino acids. Germline CDR1 and CDR2: SGHAT and FQDESV (reference sequence). This CDR3 reads CASSTRTGGTEAFF. Here the CDR3 DNA reads TGTGCCAGCAGCACCCGGACAGGGGGCACTGAAGCTTTCTTT.

The chain joins TRBV29-1 to TRBJ2-7; D is unclear. Germline V gene lookup returns CDR1 SQVTM and CDR2 ANQGSEA. The CDR3 loop spans 11 amino acids. Trimming pared 5 bases from V and 4 bases from J, leaving 9 bases between. The CDR3 sequence: CSVYQAYEQYF. CDR3 nucleotide sequence: TGCAGCGTTTACCAGGCGTACGAGCAGTACTTC.

This chain uses TRBV2 with TRBJ1-2, with no clear D. The CDR3 is 12 residues long. CDR1 SNHLY and CDR2 FYNNEI come from the germline V gene. The V end was cut by 6 bases, the J end by 1 base, with 6 bases between. The CDR3, as DNA: TGTGCCAGCAGCGGCGGTAACTATGGCTACACCTTC. Protein sequence: CASSGGNYGYTF.

The rearrangement links TRBV18 to TRBJ1-3; D perhaps matches TRBD1 (6 bases). Between the trimmed V and J ends, which lost 2 bases and 4 bases, there was a span of 9 bases. CDR1 and CDR2 from the germline V gene are KGHSH and LQKENI. CDR3 size: 14 residues. Here the CDR3 reads CASSPAGAGNTIYF. CDR3 coding DNA: TGTGCCAGCTCACCAGCGGGGGCAGGAAACACCATATATTTT.

The chain has TRBV27 and TRBJ1-5, with D possibly being TRBD1 (5 bases). V was clipped by 3 bases and J by 7 bases, with 16 bases between them. Germline CDR1 MNHEY, CDR2 SMNVEV (reference sequence). This CDR3 is built from 15 residues. Written as DNA, the CDR3 is TGTGCCAGCAGTTTTAAAGGGACTTTCCGCCAGCCCCAGCATTTT. Encoded protein: CASSFKGTFRQPQHF.

The CDR3 nucleotides are TGTGCCAGCAGTGAAGCGCGACAGGGTAAGAACACTGAAGCTTTCTTT. Residues: CASSEARQGKNTEAFF. The chain couples TRBV2 to TRBJ1-1; 7 nucleotides agree with TRBD1. The trim removed 0 bases at V and 1 base at J, leaving 5 bases unmatched. This CDR3 comprises 16 residues. The germline V gene has CDR1 SNHLY and CDR2 FYNNEI.

V usage is TRBV2 and J usage is TRBJ1-6; D not resolved. This CDR3 is built from 12 residues. V lost 7 bases to trimming and J lost 5 bases, with 6 bases between them. Germline lookup yields CDR1 SNHLY and CDR2 FYNNEI. The CDR3 DNA reads as TGTGCCAGCAAACAGAATAATTCACCCCTCCACTTT. It encodes CASKQNNSPLHF.

This chain links TRBV7-2 with TRBJ2-1; 12 nucleotides match TRBD2. This CDR3 has 17 residues. V lost 2 bases, J lost 8 bases, and 10 bases stayed unmatched. Germline V gives CDR1 SGHTA, CDR2 FQGNSA. Written as DNA, the CDR3 is TGTGCCAGCAGCTTAACAGCTAGCGGGGGGGCCCGCGATGAGCAGTTCTTC. It yields the protein CASSLTASGGARDEQFF.

This sequence joins TRBV19 and TRBJ2-4; 7 bases fit TRBD2. The CDR3 has 14 residues. Unmatched junction bases numbered 9, after V lost 3 bases and J lost 10 bases. Germline values: CDR1 LNHDA, CDR2 SQIVND (reference sequence). CDR3 protein: CASSIAGLGRIQYF. The DNA of the CDR3 is TGTGCCAGTAGTATTGCCGGACTAGGTAGAATTCAGTACTTC.

This chain links TRBV2 with TRBJ2-1; D remains unclear. The germline CDR1 and CDR2 sequences are SNHLY and FYNNEI. The CDR3 contains 14 residues. Trimming pared 3 bases from V and 2 bases from J, leaving 8 bases between. In DNA, the CDR3 is TGTGCCAGCAGTGATCAACCGGCCTACAATGAGCAGTTCTTC. It encodes CASSDQPAYNEQFF.

J is TRBJ1-3 and V is TRBV7-6, with TRBD1 as a possible D gene (5 bases). With 4 bases removed from V and 3 bases from J, the gap between germline ends came to 13 bases. CDR3 size: 15 residues. Per germline, CDR1 SGHVS and CDR2 FNYEAQ. CDR3 sequence: CASSSRSGIGNTIYF. The CDR3 DNA sequence: TGTGCCAGCAGCTCCCGTTCAGGGATTGGAAACACCATATATTTT.

The chain carries TRBV7-8 and TRBJ2-7; 9 nucleotides align to TRBD1. The junction had 7 bases not matched to a gene; V was cut back by 5 bases and J by 2 bases. The CDR3 totals 15 residues. Germline V CDR1 and CDR2: SGHVS, FQNEAQ. The CDR3 sequence: CASSPRRDRAYEQYF. CDR3 bases: TGTGCCAGCAGCCCCCGCCGGGACAGGGCCTACGAGCAGTACTTC.

This clone was detected only once. The chain couples TRBV7-2 to TRBJ2-7; TRBD2 agrees at 9 bases. CDR1 is SGHTA and CDR2 is FQGNSA in the germline V gene. This CDR3 has 14 residues. V dropped 5 bases and J dropped 6; count of bases not matched to a gene: 8. The DNA for the CDR3 is TGTGCCAGCAGCCCCGGGACTAGCAGGGGCGAGCAGTACTTC. Residues: CASSPGTSRGEQYF.

The chain joins TRBV5-6 to TRBJ1-2; no reliable D call. The CDR3 is 11 amino acids. V was shortened by 4 bases and J by 8 bases, with 9 bases between the two germline ends. CDR1 is SGHDT, CDR2 YYEEEE, per germline. The CDR3 DNA reads TGTGCCAGCAGCATCACGGGGGGCTACACCTTC. Translating gives CASSITGGYTF.

The V gene is TRBV10-3, the J gene TRBJ1-2, with D perhaps TRBD1 (5 bases). This CDR3 comprises 14 residues. Per germline, CDR1 ENHRY and CDR2 SYGVKD. Trimming cost V 6 bases and J 0 bases, with 11 bases left between them. CDR3 bases: TGTGCCATCAGAAGGGGTTTAGCTAACTATGGCTACACCTTC. Its protein product is CAIRRGLANYGYTF.

The chain recombines TRBV29-1 with TRBJ2-1; TRBD2 matches at 7 bases. V shed 4 bases, J shed 4 bases, and the junction held 22 bases outside the gene matches. Germline V CDR1 and CDR2: SQVTM, ANQGSEA. The CDR3 has 19 residues. This CDR3 is CSVGGSFQRDRSTYNEQFF. Written as DNA, the CDR3 is TGCAGCGTTGGAGGTTCGTTCCAGCGGGACCGCTCTACGTACAATGAGCAGTTCTTC.

The chain is built from TRBV2 and TRBJ1-4; the match to TRBD1 covers 7 bases. CDR1 and CDR2 (germline): SNHLY, FYNNEI. This CDR3 has 14 residues. The V gene end was trimmed by 7 bases and the J gene end by 5 bases; junction bases not matched to a gene: 7. DNA for the CDR3: TGTGCCAGCAATGACAGGGAAGACAATGAAAAACTGTTTTTT. Its protein is CASNDREDNEKLFF.

The chain carries TRBV4-1 and TRBJ1-4, with unresolved D. The germline V gene has CDR1 MGHRA and CDR2 YSYEKL. The CDR3 is 15 residues long. Trimming pared 4 bases from V and 1 base from J, leaving 10 bases between. Here the CDR3 DNA reads TGCGCCAGCAGCCCCAAGGAGGGAACTAATGAAAAACTGTTTTTT. Translation gives CASSPKEGTNEKLFF.